The source of this T cell receptor (beta chain) is a study of T cell responses to AZD1222 COVID-19 vaccine. Study-level results: Females outnumbered males among donors, who were mostly white British; clonal diversity was possibly underestimated. Spike as a whole was targeted by vaccine-associated CD4 TCRs, dominant at 160-218 and 743-854. Two AZD1222 administrations were followed by greater Spike-specific TCR breadth and depth.

Data came from immunoSEQ multiplex PCR; TCRdb stores just in-frame clones and leaves some out. This sample has 130,000 or so clones, with approximately 80% found just once. Pooled in the analysis were second doses at about 4 or about 12 weeks. A remark on this clone: The antigen is undetermined.

The CDR3 runs 15 residues. The V and J ends lost 5 bases and 6 bases, in that order; junction bases with no gene match: 9. CDR1 and CDR2 from the germline V gene are LNHDA and SQIVND (reference sequence). The source is an adult who received the AZD1222 COVID-19 vaccine. The source was peripheral blood, collected 28 days after the second AZD1222 dose. The rearrangement links TRBV19 to TRBJ2-1; 8 nucleotides line up with TRBD2. CDR3 region: CASSVMAGGRNEQFF. CDR3 coding DNA: TGTGCCAGTAGTGTGATGGCGGGGGGCCGCAATGAGCAGTTCTTC.